These 5 T cell receptor beta chains originate from one sample sequenced in a study of T-cell reconstitution after alpha-beta-depleted transplantation in children. Unique molecular identifiers were incorporated into the prepared TCRbeta library. TCRdb recomputed calls from the PCR reads with MiXCR, one row per CDR3 protein. The sample contains 330,000 or so distinct CDR3 sequences, about 9.3% of which appear only once. The sequencing used PBMCs from the stem cell graft donor, collected from the stem cell graft. The receptor source for this set is a human donor who donated a stem cell graft to a child with acute lymphoblastic leukemia.

This clonotype was observed at least ten times. The gene calls are TRBV7-9 and TRBJ2-7; D is undetermined. Germline-derived CDR1 and CDR2 are SEHNR and FQNEAQ (reference sequence). Trimming shortened V by 5 bases and J by 6 bases, and 11 bases separated the two germline ends. The CDR3 has 12 amino acids. The CDR3 nucleotides are TGTGCCAGCAGCCTTCAGGCCACCGAGCAGTACTTC. Translating gives CASSLQATEQYF.

This clonotype was observed at least ten times. This sequence joins TRBV20-1 and TRBJ1-1; tentatively, D is TRBD1 (5 bases). Per germline, CDR1 DFQATT and CDR2 SNEGSKA (reference sequence). The CDR3 spans 12 residues. Trimming pared 0 bases from V and 8 bases from J, leaving 10 bases between. In DNA form, the CDR3 reads TGCAGTGCTAGAGATGGGGCAGGGGAAGCTTTCTTT. This sequence encodes CSARDGAGEAFF.

The chain employs TRBV11-2 and TRBJ2-5; unclear D gene. V was shortened by 4 bases and J by 0 bases, with 12 bases between the two germline ends. CDR1 and CDR2 (germline): SGHAT, FQNNGV. The CDR3 is 15 amino acids. The CDR3 coding sequence is TGTGCCAGCAGCTCTGTGTGGGCAGACCAAGAGACCCAGTACTTC. Translation gives CASSSVWADQETQYF.

The rearrangement joins TRBV4-1 to TRBJ2-5, with D perhaps matching TRBD1 or TRBD2 (6 bases each). V was pared by 0 bases and J by 4 bases, with 15 bases between. CDR3 length equals 16 residues. CDR1 and CDR2 (germline): MGHRA, YSYEKL. CDR3 in amino acids: CASSQDRGVARETQYF. The CDR3 DNA reads as TGCGCCAGCAGCCAAGATAGGGGGGTAGCCCGAGAGACCCAGTACTTC.

This clonotype was seen a handful of times. The chain couples TRBV28 to TRBJ2-7; 7 positions agree with TRBD1. This CDR3 region has 16 residues. Trimming at V came to 2 bases and at J to 4 bases, leaving 11 bases not matched to a gene. CDR1 and CDR2 (germline): MDHEN, SYDVKM. The CDR3 DNA reads as TGTGCCAGCAGTTTACTCAGGCAGGGGGTCAGGTACGAGCAGTACTTC. Translated, it gives CASSLLRQGVRYEQYF.